This T cell receptor (beta chain) was obtained from a study of shared T cell receptors in the human thymus. CDR3 length: 17 amino acids. V lost 0 bases to trimming and J lost 8 bases; unmatched junction nucleotides: 12. From germline, CDR1 is MGHRA and CDR2 YSYEKL. Clones were read by immunoSEQ multiplex PCR, and TCRdb kept only the in-frame ones, dropping some. The sample consists of hundreds of thousands of clones, roughly 94% of them appearing once. This clone was detected once. The clonotype was recovered from a human donor. This chain links TRBV4-1 with TRBJ1-2, with 10 bases identical to TRBD1. The sequencing sample was made of thymocytes. In DNA form, the CDR3 reads TGCGCCAGCAGCCAAGATAGCCTCGGACAGGGGGTTATCGGCTACACCTTC. It specifies CASSQDSLGQGVIGYTF.